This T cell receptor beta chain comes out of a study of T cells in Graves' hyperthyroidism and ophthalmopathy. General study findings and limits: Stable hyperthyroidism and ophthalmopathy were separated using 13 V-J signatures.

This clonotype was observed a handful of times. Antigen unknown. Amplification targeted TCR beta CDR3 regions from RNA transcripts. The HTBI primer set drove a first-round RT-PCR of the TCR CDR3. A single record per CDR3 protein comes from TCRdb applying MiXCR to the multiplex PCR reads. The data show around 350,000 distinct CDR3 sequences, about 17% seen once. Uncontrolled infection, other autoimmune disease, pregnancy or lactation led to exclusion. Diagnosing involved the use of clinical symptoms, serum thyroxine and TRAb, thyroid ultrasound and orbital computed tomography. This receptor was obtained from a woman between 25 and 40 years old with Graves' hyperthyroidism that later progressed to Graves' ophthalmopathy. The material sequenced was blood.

As DNA, the CDR3 is TGTGCCAGCAGCTTCGTGGGGGACCAAGAGACCCAGTACTTC. Amino acids: CASSFVGDQETQYF. This chain uses TRBV7-9 with TRBJ2-5, with D perhaps matching TRBD1 or TRBD2 (5 bases each). Per the germline V gene, CDR1 is SEHNR and CDR2 is FQNEAQ (reference sequence). Trimming took 3 bases from V and 0 from J, leaving 8 bases between them. The CDR3 has 14 residues.